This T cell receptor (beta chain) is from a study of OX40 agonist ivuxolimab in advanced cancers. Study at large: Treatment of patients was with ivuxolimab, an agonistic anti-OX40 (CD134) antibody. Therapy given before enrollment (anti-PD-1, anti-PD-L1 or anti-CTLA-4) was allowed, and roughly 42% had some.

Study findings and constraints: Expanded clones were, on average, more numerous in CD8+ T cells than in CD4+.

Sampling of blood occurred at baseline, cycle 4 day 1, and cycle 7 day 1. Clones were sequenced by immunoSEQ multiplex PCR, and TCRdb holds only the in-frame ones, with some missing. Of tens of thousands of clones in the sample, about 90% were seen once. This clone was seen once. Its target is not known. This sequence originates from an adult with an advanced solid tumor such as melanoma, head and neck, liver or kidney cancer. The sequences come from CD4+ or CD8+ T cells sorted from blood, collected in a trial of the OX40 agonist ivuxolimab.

The CDR3 is CASSLWIATGELFF. The CDR3 region has the DNA TGTGCCAGCAGTCTATGGATTGCCACCGGGGAGCTGTTTTTT. The gene calls are TRBV27 and TRBJ2-2, with no clear D. The CDR3 consists of 14 residues. Germline loops: CDR1 MNHEY, CDR2 SMNVEV (reference sequence). V shed 5 bases and J shed 4 bases, with 11 bases lying between them.